This TCR beta chain was observed in a study of OX40 agonist ivuxolimab in advanced cancers. Overall study context: Patient treatment consisted of intravenous ivuxolimab administration every 2 weeks at 0.01 to 10 mg/kg.

V was shortened by 0 bases and J by 1 base, with 6 bases between the two germline ends. This CDR3 is 14 amino acids long. Germline CDR1 is SGHRS and CDR2 is YFSETQ. Measured with immunoSEQ multiplex PCR; TCRdb has only the in-frame clones, and not every one. The table shows over 90,000 clones, with approximately 87% occurring only once. In the case of this clone: Its cognate antigen is unknown.

Points from the study as a whole: CD8+ T cells were the subset that, on average, had more expanded clones than CD4+.

This specimen was CD4+ or CD8+ T cells sorted from blood, taken in a trial of the OX40 agonist ivuxolimab. The chain combines TRBV5-1 with TRBJ2-3; weak D call: TRBD2 (5 bases). This clonotype was sampled from an adult with an advanced solid tumor such as melanoma, head and neck, liver or kidney cancer. The CDR3 nucleotides are TGCGCCAGCAGCTTGGGGGGAGGCACAGATACGCAGTATTTT. It codes for CASSLGGGTDTQYF. The full variable domain, completed using reference TRBV5-1 and TRBJ2-3, is KAGVTQTPRYLIKTRGQQVTLSCSPISGHRSVSWYQQTPGQGLQFLFEYFSETQRNKGNFPGRFSGRQFSNSRSEMNVSTLELGDSALYLCASSLGGGTDTQYFGPGTRLTVL.